The table lists the clone carrying this T cell receptor beta chain with many counts. Antigen unknown. This sample stems from a study of T cell repertoires in cytomegalovirus infection. Whole-study context: Newly reported HLA-C-restricted and thoroughly characterized HLA-B-restricted CMV epitopes were employed. It can be stated that public TCR beta signatures indicated CMV infection as well as a matching HLA type. General observations from the study: Cumulative frequency of public TCR beta families picked out carriers of CMV plus the relevant HLA. CMV-specific HLA-C-restricted TCR beta clonotypes dominated the ex vivo response.

The CDR3 consists of 11 residues. V gave up 5 bases and J gave up 9 bases, with 11 bases separating them. Germline V gene data show CDR1 as SGHVS and CDR2 as FNYEAQ. TCRdb analysed the reads with MiXCR anew, one entry per CDR3 protein. The sample contains roughly 920,000 distinct CDR3 sequences, under 40% of which appear only once. The specimen was cultured CD8+ T cells from PBMCs, collected from culture after CMV antigen stimulation. The chain has TRBV7-6 and TRBJ2-7, with TRBD2 as a possible D gene (6 bases). This receptor was identified in a human donor in good health (CMV status not recorded). Some clones in this sample may be carry-over from other donors' samples. The CDR3 nucleotides read TGTGCCAGCAGCCCTGGGGGAGGGCAGTACTTC. Translated, it gives CASSPGGGQYF.